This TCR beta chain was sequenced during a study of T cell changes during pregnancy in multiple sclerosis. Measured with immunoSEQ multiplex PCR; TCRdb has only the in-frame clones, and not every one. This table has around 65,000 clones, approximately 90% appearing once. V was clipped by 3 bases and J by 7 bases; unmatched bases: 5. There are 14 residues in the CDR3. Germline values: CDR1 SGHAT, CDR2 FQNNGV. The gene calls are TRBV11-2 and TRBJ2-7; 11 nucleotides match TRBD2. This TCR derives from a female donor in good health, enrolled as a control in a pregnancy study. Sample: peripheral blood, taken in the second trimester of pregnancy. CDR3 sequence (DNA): TGTGCCAGCAGCTTTACTAGCGGGGGAGGGGAGCAGTACTTC. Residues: CASSFTSGGGEQYF. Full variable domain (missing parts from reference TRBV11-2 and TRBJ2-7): EAGVAQSPRYKIIEKRQSVAFWCNPISGHATLYWYQQILGQGPKLLIQFQNNGVVDDSQLPKDRFSAERLKGVDSTLKIQPAKLEDSAVYLCASSFTSGGGEQYFGPGTRLTVT.